This T cell receptor (beta chain) was profiled in a study of spatial heterogeneity in lung cancer. Study-level background: Beta-chain sequences were consistently detected more often than alpha-chain sequences. Across the raw uncorrected reads, a unique TCR and UMI combination was observed, on average, more than ten times.

Looked up from germline, CDR1 is SEHNR and CDR2 is FQNEAQ (reference sequence). CDR3 size: 13 residues. Time point specified: sample taken at primary tumor resection. The authors sequenced whole RNA from tumor, nontumor lung or frozen PBMC without sorting. Remarks on this clonotype: The antigen remains unidentified. One junction end disagrees with the germline gene, perhaps due to a read error.

General study results and limits: Ubiquitous expanded tumor TCRs were seen in blood more at resection than at follow-up.

Every TCR cDNA molecule bore a unique molecular identifier. TCRdb re-called the 5' RACE reads through MiXCR, storing one row per CDR3 protein. The repertoire holds around 40,000 distinct CDR3 sequences, with roughly 6% as singletons. This chain uses TRBV7-9 with TRBJ2-1, with 8 nucleotides matching TRBD2. The source material was PBMCs, sampled at surgery. This sequence was found in a male donor with early-stage non-small cell lung cancer. The chain's CDR3 is CAGSPAGGNEQFF. The CDR3 nucleotides read TGTGCCGGCAGCCCCGCGGGGGGCAATGAGCAGTTCTTC.